This entry concerns a single TCR beta chain. No antigen is known for it. CDR1 and CDR2 from the germline V gene are GTSNPN and SVGIG (reference sequence). V was cut by 3 bases and J by 0 bases, with 9 bases left in between. The CDR3 loop spans 14 amino acids. This sample is part of a study of identifying expanded T cells in peripheral blood. Study-wide results and caveats: About 1.2 clones differed between technical replicates, versus approximately 16 and 20 over time.

Assay used: immunoSEQ multiplex PCR; TCRdb lists only in-frame clones, some missing. Of about 100,000 clones listed, about 87% are singletons. The sequence was obtained from a person between 18 and 75 years old in good health. The genes are TRBV30 and TRBJ1-3; the D is unclear. Material: blood. The DNA of the CDR3 is TGTGCCTGGAGCGTAGTTTTCTCTGGAAACACCATATATTTT. Protein product: CAWSVVFSGNTIYF. Looking up the rest from reference TRBV30 and TRBJ1-3 gives the full variable domain: SQTIHQWPATLVQPVGSPLSLECTVEGTSNPNLYWYRQAAGRGLQLLFYSVGIGQISSEVPQNLSASRPQDRQFILSSKKLLLSDSGFYLCAWSVVFSGNTIYFGEGSWLTVV.